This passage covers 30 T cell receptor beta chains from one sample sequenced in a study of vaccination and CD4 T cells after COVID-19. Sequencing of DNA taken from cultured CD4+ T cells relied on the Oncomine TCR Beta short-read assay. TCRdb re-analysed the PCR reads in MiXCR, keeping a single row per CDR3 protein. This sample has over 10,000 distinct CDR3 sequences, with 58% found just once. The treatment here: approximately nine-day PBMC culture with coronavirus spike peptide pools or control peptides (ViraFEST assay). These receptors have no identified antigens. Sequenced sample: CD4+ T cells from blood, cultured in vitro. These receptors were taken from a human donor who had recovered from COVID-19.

The DNA of the CDR3 is TGTGCCAGCAGTGATGTAGGGGCTGGAAACACCATATATTTT. Translation: CASSDVGAGNTIYF. The chain recombines TRBV2 with TRBJ1-3, with D tentatively TRBD1 (5 bases). V shed 3 bases and J shed 2 bases, with 8 bases lying between them. Germline CDR1 and CDR2: SNHLY and FYNNEI. The CDR3 loop spans 14 amino acids.

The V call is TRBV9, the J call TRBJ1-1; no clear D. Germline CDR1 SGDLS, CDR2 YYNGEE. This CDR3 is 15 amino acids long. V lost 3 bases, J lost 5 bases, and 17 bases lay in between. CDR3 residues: CASSEVPTPGTEAFF. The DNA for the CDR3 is TGTGCCAGCAGCGAAGTCCCCACACCGGGGACTGAAGCTTTCTTT.

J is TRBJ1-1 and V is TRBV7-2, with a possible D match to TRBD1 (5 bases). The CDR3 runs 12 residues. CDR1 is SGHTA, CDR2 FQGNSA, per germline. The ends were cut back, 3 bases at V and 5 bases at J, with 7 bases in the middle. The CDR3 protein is CASSFQGTEAFF. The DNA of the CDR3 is TGTGCCAGCAGCTTCCAGGGAACTGAAGCTTTCTTT.

In DNA form, the CDR3 reads TGTGCCAGCAGCCCAACTCCGGGTGGCTACTACGAGCAGTACTTC. Its translation is CASSPTPGGYYEQYF. The rearrangement links TRBV7-2 to TRBJ2-7; D is ambiguous. V lost 5 bases, J lost 3 bases, and 17 bases lay in between. This CDR3 has 15 amino acids. The germline CDR1 and CDR2 sequences are SGHTA and FQGNSA.

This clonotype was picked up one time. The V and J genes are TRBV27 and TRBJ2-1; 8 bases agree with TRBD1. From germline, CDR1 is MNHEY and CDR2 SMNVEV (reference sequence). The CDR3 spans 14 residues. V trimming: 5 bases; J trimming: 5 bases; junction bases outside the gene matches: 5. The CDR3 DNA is TGTGCCAGCAGTCTGGGACAGGTGAACAATGAGCAGTTCTTC. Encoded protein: CASSLGQVNNEQFF.

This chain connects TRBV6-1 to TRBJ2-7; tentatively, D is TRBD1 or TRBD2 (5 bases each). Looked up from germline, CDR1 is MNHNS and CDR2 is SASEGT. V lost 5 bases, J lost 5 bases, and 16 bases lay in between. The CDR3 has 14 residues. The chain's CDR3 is CASSQWGDSHEQYF. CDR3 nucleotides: TGTGCCAGCAGTCAGTGGGGAGACAGTCACGAGCAGTACTTC.

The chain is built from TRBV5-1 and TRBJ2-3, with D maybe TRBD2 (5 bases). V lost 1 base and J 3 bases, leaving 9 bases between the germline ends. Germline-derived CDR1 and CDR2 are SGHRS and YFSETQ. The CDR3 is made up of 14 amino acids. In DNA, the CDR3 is TGCGCCAGCAGCTTGAATGGCGGGACAGATACGCAGTATTTT. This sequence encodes CASSLNGGTDTQYF.

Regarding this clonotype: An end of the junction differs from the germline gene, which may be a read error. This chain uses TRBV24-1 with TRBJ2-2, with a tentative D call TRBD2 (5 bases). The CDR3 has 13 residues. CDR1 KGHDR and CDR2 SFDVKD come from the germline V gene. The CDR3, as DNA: TGTGCCGCCAGTGATCGAGGGTATAGGGAGCTGTTTTTT. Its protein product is CAASDRGYRELFF.

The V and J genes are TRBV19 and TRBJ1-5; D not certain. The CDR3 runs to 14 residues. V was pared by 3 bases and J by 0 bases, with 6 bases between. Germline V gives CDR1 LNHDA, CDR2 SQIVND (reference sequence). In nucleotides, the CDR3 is TGTGCCAGTAGTATTAAAGTTAGCAATCAGCCCCAGCATTTT. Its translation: CASSIKVSNQPQHF.

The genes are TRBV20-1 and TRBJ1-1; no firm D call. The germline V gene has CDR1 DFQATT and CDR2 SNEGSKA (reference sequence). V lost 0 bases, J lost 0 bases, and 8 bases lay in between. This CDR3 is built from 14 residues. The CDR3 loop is CSAREAGMNTEAFF. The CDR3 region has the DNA TGCAGTGCTAGAGAGGCGGGGATGAACACTGAAGCTTTCTTT.

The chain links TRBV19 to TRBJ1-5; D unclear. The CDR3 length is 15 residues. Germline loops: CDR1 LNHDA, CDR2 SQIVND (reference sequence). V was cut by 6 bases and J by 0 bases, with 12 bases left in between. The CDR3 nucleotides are TGTGCCAGTAGGGAGACTGGATATAGCAATCAGCCCCAGCATTTT. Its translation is CASRETGYSNQPQHF. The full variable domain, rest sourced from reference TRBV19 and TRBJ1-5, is DGGITQSPKYLFRKEGQNVTLSCEQNLNHDAMYWYRQDPGQGLRLIYYSQIVNDFQKGDIAEGYSVSREKKESFPLTVTSAQKNPTAFYLCASRETGYSNQPQHFGDGTRLSIL.

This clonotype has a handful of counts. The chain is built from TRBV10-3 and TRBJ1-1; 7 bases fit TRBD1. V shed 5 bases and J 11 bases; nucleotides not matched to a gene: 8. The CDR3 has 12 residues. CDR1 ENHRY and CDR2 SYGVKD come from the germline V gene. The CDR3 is CAISTGAQGAFF. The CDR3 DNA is TGTGCCATCAGTACAGGGGCTCAAGGGGCTTTCTTT.

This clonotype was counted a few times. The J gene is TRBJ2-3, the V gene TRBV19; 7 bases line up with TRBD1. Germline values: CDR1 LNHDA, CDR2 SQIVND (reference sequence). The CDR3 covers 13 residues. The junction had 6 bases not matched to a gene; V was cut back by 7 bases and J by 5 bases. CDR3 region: CASTNTGVDTQYF. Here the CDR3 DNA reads TGTGCCAGTACTAACACAGGGGTAGATACGCAGTATTTT.

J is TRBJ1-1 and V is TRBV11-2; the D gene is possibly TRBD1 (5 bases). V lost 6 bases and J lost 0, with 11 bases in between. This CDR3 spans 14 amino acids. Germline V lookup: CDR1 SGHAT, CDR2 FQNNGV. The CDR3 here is CASRGLLMNTEAFF. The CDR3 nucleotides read TGTGCCAGCAGGGGACTGCTAATGAACACTGAAGCTTTCTTT.

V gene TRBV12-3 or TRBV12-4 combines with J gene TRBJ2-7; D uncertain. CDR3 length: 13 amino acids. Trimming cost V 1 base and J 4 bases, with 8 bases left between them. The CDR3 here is CASSLGGPYEQYF. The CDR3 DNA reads TGTGCCAGCAGTTTAGGTGGACCTTACGAGCAGTACTTC.

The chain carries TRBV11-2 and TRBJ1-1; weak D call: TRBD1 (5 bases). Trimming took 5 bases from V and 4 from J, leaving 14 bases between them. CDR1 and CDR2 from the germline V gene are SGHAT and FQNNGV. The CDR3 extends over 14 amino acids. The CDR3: CASSRGRAGTEAFF. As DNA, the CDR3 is TGTGCCAGCAGCCGGGGACGGGCGGGCACTGAAGCTTTCTTT.

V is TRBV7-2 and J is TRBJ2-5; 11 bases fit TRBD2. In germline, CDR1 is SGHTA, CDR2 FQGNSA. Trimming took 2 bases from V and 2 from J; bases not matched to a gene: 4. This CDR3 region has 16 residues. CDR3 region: CASSLSTSGGQETQYF. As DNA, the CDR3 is TGTGCCAGCAGCTTATCCACTAGCGGGGGACAAGAGACCCAGTACTTC.

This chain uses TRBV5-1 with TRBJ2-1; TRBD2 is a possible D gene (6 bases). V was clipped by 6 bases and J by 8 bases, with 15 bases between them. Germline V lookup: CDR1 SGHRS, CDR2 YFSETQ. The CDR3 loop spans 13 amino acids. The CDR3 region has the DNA TGCGCCAGCACCCCGGAGGGGTGGGATGAGCAGTTCTTC. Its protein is CASTPEGWDEQFF. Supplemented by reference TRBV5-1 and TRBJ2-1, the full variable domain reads KAGVTQTPRYLIKTRGQQVTLSCSPISGHRSVSWYQQTPGQGLQFLFEYFSETQRNKGNFPGRFSGRQFSNSRSEMNVSTLELGDSALYLCASTPEGWDEQFFGPGTRLTVL.

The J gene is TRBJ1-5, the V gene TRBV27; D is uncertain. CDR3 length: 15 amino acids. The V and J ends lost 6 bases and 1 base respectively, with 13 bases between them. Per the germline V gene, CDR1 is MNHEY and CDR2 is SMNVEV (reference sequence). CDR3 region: CASSPLQGSNQPQHF. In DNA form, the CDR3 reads TGTGCCAGCAGCCCCCTCCAAGGCAGCAATCAGCCCCAGCATTTT.

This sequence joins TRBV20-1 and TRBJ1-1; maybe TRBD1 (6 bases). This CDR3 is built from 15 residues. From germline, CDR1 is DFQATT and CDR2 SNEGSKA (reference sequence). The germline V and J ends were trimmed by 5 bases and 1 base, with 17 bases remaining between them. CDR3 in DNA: TGCAGTGCTCATCCGACAGGACGGCCGAACACTGAAGCTTTCTTT. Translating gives CSAHPTGRPNTEAFF.

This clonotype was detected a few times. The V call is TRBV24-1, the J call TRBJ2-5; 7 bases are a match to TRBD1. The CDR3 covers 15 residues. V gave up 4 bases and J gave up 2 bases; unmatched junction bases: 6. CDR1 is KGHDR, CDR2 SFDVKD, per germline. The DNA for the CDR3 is TGTGCCACCAGTGACCCCGGCAGGGGGCAAGAGACCCAGTACTTC. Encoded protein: CATSDPGRGQETQYF.

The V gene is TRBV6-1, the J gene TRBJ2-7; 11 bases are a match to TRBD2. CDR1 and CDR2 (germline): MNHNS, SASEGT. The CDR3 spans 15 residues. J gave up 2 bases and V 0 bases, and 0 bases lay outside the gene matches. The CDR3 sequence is CASSEASGGAYEQYF. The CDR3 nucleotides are TGTGCCAGCAGTGAAGCTAGCGGGGGGGCCTACGAGCAGTACTTC.

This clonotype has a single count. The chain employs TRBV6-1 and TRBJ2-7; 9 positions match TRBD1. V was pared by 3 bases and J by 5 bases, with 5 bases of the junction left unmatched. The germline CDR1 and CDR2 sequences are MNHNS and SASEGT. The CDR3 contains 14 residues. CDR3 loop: CASSDDRGINEQYF. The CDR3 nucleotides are TGTGCCAGCAGTGACGACAGGGGGATCAACGAGCAGTACTTC.

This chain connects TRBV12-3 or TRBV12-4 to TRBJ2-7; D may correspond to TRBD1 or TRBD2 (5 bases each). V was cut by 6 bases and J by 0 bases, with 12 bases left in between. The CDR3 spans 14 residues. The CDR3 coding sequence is TGTGCCAGCAGGCCCGCCGGGACCTCCTACGAGCAGTACTTC. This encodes CASRPAGTSYEQYF.

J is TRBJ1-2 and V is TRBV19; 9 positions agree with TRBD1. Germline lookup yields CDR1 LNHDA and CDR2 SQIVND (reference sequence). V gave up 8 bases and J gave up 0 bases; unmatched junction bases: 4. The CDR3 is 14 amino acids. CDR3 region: CASGGTGTNYGYTF. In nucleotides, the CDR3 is TGTGCCAGTGGAGGGACAGGGACTAACTATGGCTACACCTTC.

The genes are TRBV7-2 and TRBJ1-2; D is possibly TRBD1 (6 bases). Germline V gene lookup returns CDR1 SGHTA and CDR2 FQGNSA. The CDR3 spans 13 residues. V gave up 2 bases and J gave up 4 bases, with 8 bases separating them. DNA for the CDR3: TGTGCCAGCAGCTTAACAGGGACCTATGGCTACACCTTC. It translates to CASSLTGTYGYTF.

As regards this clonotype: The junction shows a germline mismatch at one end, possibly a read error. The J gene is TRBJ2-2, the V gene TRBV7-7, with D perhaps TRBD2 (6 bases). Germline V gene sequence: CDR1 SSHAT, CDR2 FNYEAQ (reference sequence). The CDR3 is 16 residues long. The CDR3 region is CASSPPGGPDTGELFF. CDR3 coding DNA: TGTGCTAGCAGCCCTCCCGGGGGTCCCGACACCGGGGAGCTGTTTTTT.

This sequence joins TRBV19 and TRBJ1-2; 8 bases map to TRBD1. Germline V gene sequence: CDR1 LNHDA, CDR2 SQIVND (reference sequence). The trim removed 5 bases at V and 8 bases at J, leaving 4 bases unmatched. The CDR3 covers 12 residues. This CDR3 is CASSLTGAGYTF. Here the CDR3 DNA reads TGTGCCAGTAGTCTGACAGGGGCGGGCTACACCTTC.

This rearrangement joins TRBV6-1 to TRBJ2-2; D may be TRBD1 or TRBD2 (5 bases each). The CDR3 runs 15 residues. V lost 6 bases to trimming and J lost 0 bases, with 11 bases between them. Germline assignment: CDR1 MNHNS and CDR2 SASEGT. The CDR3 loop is CASRTGLTNTGELFF. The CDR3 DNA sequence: TGTGCCAGCAGGACGGGGCTAACGAACACCGGGGAGCTGTTTTTT.

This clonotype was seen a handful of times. Here the CDR3 DNA reads TGCGCCAGCAGCTTGACTAGCGGGAGGTCCTACGAGCAGTACTTC. It encodes CASSLTSGRSYEQYF. The chain is built from TRBV5-1 and TRBJ2-7; 12 positions match TRBD2. V lost 1 base and J lost 1; bases outside the gene matches: 0. Germline V CDR1 and CDR2: SGHRS, YFSETQ. The CDR3 sequence is 15 residues long.